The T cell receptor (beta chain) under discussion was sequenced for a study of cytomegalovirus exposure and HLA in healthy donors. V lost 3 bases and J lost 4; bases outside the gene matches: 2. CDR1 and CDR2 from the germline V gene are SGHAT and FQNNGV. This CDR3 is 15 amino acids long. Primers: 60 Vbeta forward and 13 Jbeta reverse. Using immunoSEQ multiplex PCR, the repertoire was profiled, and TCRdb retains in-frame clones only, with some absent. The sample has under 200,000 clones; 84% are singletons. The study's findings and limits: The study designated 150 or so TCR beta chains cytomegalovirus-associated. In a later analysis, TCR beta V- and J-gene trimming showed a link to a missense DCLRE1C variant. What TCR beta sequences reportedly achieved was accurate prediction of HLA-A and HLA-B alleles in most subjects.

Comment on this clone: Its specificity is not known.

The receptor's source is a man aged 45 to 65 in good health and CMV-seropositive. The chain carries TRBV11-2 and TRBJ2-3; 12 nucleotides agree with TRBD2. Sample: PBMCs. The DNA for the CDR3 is TGTGCCAGCAGCTTTCTAGCGGGAGGGGCAGATACGCAGTATTTT. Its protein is CASSFLAGGADTQYF.